Each of the 20 T cell receptor beta chains below was sequenced from the same sample in a study of human CD8 memory T cell subsets. A UMI-labeled 5' RACE approach was the method that produced the TCR beta libraries. Reprocessing the 5' RACE reads, TCRdb reports a single entry for every CDR3 protein and omits DNA. The sample has under 6,500 distinct CDR3 sequences, and its top ten clones hold under 40%. Input material: CD8+ effector memory T cells (TEM) sorted from PBMCs. Subset indicated: effector memory CD8 T cells, CCR7- CD45RO+ CD95+. The source of these receptors is a human donor in good health.

By frequency, this clonotype registers medium-sized (0.01 to 0.1%). This chain links TRBV11-2 with TRBJ2-5. This CDR3 is 13 amino acids long. CDR1 is SGHAT, CDR2 FQNNGV, per germline. CDR3 residues: CASSLVVGETQYF.

In terms of frequency, this clonotype is medium-sized. The genes are TRBV15 and TRBJ2-7; TCRdb gives TRBD1 as the D gene, but with no DNA this cannot be confirmed. CDR1 is LNHNV, CDR2 YYDKDF, per germline (reference sequence). CDR3 length equals 14 residues. The CDR3 loop reads CATSRDGQGDEQYF. Supplemented by reference TRBV15 and TRBJ2-7, the full variable domain reads DAMVIQNPRYQVTQFGKPVTLSCSQTLNHNVMYWYQQKSSQAPKLLFHYYDKDFNNEADTPDNFQSRRPNTSFCFLDIRSPGLGDTAMYLCATSRDGQGDEQYFGPGTRLTVT.

The CDR3 reads CASSTNNEQFF. The chain uses TRBV7-6 and TRBJ2-1. The CDR3 loop spans 11 amino acids. The germline CDR1 and CDR2 sequences are SGHVS and FNYEAQ. The full variable domain, its missing parts supplied by reference TRBV7-6 and TRBJ2-1, is GAGVSQSPRYKVTKRGQDVALRCDPISGHVSLYWYRQALGQGPEFLTYFNYEAQQDKSGLPNDRFSAERPEGSISTLTIQRTEQRDSAMYRCASSTNNEQFFGPGTRLTVL.

In terms of frequency, this clonotype is medium-sized. The chain recombines TRBV29-1 with TRBJ2-7; the TRBD2 assignment by TCRdb is unverifiable without DNA. The length of the CDR3 is 15 residues. Germline V gene sequence: CDR1 SQVTM, CDR2 ANQGSEA. The CDR3 sequence is CSVVGLPTDPYEQYF.

The chain joins TRBV3-1 to TRBJ2-3; absent DNA, TCRdb's TRBD1 call cannot be checked. The CDR3 covers 16 residues. CDR1 is LGHDT and CDR2 is YNNKEL in the germline V gene (reference sequence). CDR3 sequence reads: CASSPRWDRSTDTQYF.

This chain links TRBV12-3 or TRBV12-4 with TRBJ2-7. CDR3 length equals 12 residues. The CDR3 loop is CASSSVFYEQYF.

The chain joins TRBV7-9 to TRBJ2-4; TCRdb indicates TRBD2, and absent DNA this call remains unverified. The germline CDR1 and CDR2 sequences are SEHNR and FQNEAQ (reference sequence). The CDR3 has 17 amino acids. The CDR3: CASSLAQGGRDQNIQYF.

Considering frequency, this clonotype is medium-sized. This chain's CDR3 is CASSQVRGREQYF. This chain links TRBV3-1 with TRBJ2-7; TCRdb reports TRBD1, a call that lacks DNA to check it against. Germline CDR1 LGHDT, CDR2 YNNKEL (reference sequence). The CDR3 contains 13 residues.

CDR3 region: CSARAYDRVTEAFF. The chain uses TRBV20-1 and TRBJ1-1; the TCRdb D gene call, TRBD1, has no DNA to confirm it. CDR1 is DFQATT and CDR2 is SNEGSKA in the germline V gene (reference sequence). The CDR3 contains 14 residues.

The CDR3 loop reads CASSQQRDPAWDTQYF. The chain links TRBV5-1 to TRBJ2-3; with no DNA, the TCRdb D assignment of TRBD2 cannot be verified. Looked up from germline, CDR1 is SGHRS and CDR2 is YFSETQ. CDR3 size: 16 residues.

The gene calls are TRBV7-9 and TRBJ2-2; as DNA is missing, the TRBD2 call by TCRdb cannot be tested. Germline loops: CDR1 SEHNR, CDR2 FQNEAQ (reference sequence). The CDR3 sequence is 14 residues long. CDR3 sequence reads: CASSRGASPGELFF.

This chain connects TRBV30 to TRBJ2-3; as DNA is missing, the TRBD2 call by TCRdb cannot be tested. This CDR3 is built from 14 residues. Germline assignment: CDR1 GTSNPN and CDR2 SVGIG (reference sequence). CDR3 sequence: CAWSVGGITDTQYF.

This clonotype is called medium-sized based on its frequency. The V call is TRBV7-9, the J call TRBJ1-1; TCRdb lists TRBD1, though no DNA is available to test this call. The CDR3 spans 14 residues. Germline CDR1 reads SEHNR; CDR2 reads FQNEAQ (reference sequence). The CDR3 reads CASSATGLNTEAFF.

The chain carries TRBV4-3 and TRBJ2-1; checking the TCRdb D call of TRBD2 is not possible without DNA. This CDR3 contains 15 residues. In germline, CDR1 is LGHNA, CDR2 YSLEER. The CDR3 sequence: CASSPEGFGDNEQFF.

V is TRBV5-4 and J is TRBJ2-5; absent DNA, TCRdb's TRBD2 call cannot be checked. The V gene's germline CDR1 is SGHNT and CDR2 YYREEE (reference sequence). This CDR3 region has 13 residues. This CDR3 reads CASSVSGQETQYF.

The chain is built from TRBV7-2 and TRBJ2-7. Germline V gene data show CDR1 as SGHTA and CDR2 as FQGNSA. The CDR3 is made up of 14 amino acids. The CDR3 sequence: CASSLALALDEQYF.

By frequency, this clonotype is medium-sized. The J gene is TRBJ1-6, the V gene TRBV7-6. The CDR3 totals 14 residues. Germline assignment: CDR1 SGHVS and CDR2 FNYEAQ. The CDR3 sequence: CASSLAHGESPLHF.

The rearrangement joins TRBV29-1 to TRBJ2-7; TCRdb proposes TRBD2, but this gene call is untestable without DNA. Germline CDR1 reads SQVTM; CDR2 reads ANQGSEA. The length of the CDR3 is 13 residues. This CDR3 reads CSYLSGGSYEQYF.

The chain has TRBV27 and TRBJ1-2; TCRdb's D gene call, TRBD1, goes unchecked for lack of DNA. The CDR3 runs to 15 residues. Germline CDR1 is MNHEY and CDR2 is SMNVEV (reference sequence). The CDR3 reads CASSLSGGAEYGYTF.

The chain joins TRBV20-1 to TRBJ2-1; absent DNA, TCRdb's TRBD2 call cannot be checked. Germline lookup yields CDR1 DFQATT and CDR2 SNEGSKA (reference sequence). The CDR3 runs to 19 residues. This CDR3 reads CSARDTGLAGGPAYNEQFF.